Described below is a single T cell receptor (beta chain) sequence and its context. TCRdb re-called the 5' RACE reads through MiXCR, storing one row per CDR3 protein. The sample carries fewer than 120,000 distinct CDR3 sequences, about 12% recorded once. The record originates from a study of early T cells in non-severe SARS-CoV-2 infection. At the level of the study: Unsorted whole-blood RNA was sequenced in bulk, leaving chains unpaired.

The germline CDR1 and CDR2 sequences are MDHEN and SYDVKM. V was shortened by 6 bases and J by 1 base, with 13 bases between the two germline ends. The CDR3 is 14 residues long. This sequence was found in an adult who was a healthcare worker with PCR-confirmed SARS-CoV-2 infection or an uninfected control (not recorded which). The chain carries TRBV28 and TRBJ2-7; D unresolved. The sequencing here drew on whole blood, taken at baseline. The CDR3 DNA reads TGTGCCAGCAGGAGCTTGGACGGGTCCTACGAGCAGTACTTC. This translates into CASRSLDGSYEQYF. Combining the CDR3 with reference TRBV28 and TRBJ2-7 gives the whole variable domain DVKVTQSSRYLVKRTGEKVFLECVQDMDHENMFWYRQDPGLGLRLIYFSYDVKMKEKGDIPEGYSVSREKKERFSLILESASTNQTSMYLCASRSLDGSYEQYFGPGTRLTVT.